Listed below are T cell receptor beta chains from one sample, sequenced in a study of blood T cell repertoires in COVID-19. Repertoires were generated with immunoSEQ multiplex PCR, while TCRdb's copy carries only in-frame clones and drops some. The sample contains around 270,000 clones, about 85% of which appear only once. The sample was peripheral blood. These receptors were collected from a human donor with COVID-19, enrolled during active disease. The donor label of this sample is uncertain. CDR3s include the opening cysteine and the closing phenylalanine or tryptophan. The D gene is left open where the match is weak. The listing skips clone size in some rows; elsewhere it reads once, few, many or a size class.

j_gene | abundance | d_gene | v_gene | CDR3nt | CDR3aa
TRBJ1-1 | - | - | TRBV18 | TGTGCCAGCTCACCAGACAGCATAGGGAACACTGAAGCTTTCTTT | CASSPDSIGNTEAFF
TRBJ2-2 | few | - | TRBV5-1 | TGCGCCAGCAGCTTAGACGCAGGCCTGGCCGGGGAGCTGTTTTTT | CASSLDAGLAGELFF
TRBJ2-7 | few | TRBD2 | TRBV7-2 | TGTGCCAGCAGCTTAGGGACTAGAAGGGAGCAGTACTTC | CASSLGTRREQYF
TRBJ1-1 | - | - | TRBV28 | TGTGCCAGCAGCCGACACGTAGGAGGTATGAACACTGAAGCTTTCTTT | CASSRHVGGMNTEAFF
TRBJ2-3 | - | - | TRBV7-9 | TGTGCCAGCAGCTTAGTCGCAGATACGCAGTATTTT | CASSLVADTQYF
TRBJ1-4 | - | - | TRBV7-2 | TGTGCCAGCAGCTTAGTAAGGGGTAATGAAAAACTGTTTTTT | CASSLVRGNEKLFF
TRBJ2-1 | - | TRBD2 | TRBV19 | TGTGCCAGCAGGAGCATACGGACTAGCGGGATCGGGCAGTTCTTC | CASRSIRTSGIGQFF
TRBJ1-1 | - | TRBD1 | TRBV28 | TGTGCCAGCAGTCCCCTCCTACAGGGGCAGAACACTGAAGCTTTCTTT | CASSPLLQGQNTEAFF
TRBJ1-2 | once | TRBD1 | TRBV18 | TGTGCCAGCTCACCCATCAAACCAGACAGGGTCTATGGCTACACCTTC | CASSPIKPDRVYGYTF
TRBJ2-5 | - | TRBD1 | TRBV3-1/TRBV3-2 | TGTGCCAGCAGCCAAGTTTATTTTGGGACAGGGGGCTTGGAGACCCAGTACTTC | CASSQVYFGTGGLETQYF
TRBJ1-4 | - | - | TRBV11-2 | TGTGCCAGCAGCTTAGCAGGGATGGAAAAACTGTTTTTT | CASSLAGMEKLFF
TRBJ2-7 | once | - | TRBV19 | TGTGCCAGTAGTGTCGGGCGGGACAGATACGAGCAGTACTTC | CASSVGRDRYEQYF
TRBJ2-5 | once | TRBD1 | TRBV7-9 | TGTGCCAGCAGCGCCACAGGGGGATCGGGAGAGACCCAGTACTTC | CASSATGGSGETQYF
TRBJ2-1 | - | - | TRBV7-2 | TGTGCCAGCAGCTCGGACTATCTCCGGACCAATGAGCAGTTCTTC | CASSSDYLRTNEQFF
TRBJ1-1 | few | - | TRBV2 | TGTGCCAGCAGTGGGGGGCCTACCTTGAACACTGAAGCTTTCTTT | CASSGGPTLNTEAFF
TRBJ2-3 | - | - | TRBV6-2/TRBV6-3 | TGTGCCAGCAGCGAAGCGGGCGGCCGTGGAACTAGCACAGATACGCAGTATTTT | CASSEAGGRGTSTDTQYF
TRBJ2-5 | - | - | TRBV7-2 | TGTGCCAGCAGCTTAGCGGGGGGGCTAGTAGAGACCCAGTACTTC | CASSLAGGLVETQYF
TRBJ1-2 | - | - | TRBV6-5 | TGTGCCAGCACCCGGTCTTTGAGATACTATGGCTACACCTTC | CASTRSLRYYGYTF
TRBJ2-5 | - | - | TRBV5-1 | TGCGCCAGCAGCTTGGCGGGGGCTAGCGGACAAGAGACCCAGTACTTC | CASSLAGASGQETQYF
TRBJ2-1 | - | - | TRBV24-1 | TGTGCCACCAGCAGCGGGTACGAGCAGTTCTTC | CATSSGYEQFF
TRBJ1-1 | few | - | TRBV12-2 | TGTGCAAGTCGCTTAGCGCGATCTTTTGAATTGTTCGCTGAAGCTTTCTTT | CASRLARSFELFAEAFF
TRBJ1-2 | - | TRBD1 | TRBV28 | TGTGCCGTACAATCCGGGACAGGGGGCATCTATGGCTACACCTTC | CAVQSGTGGIYGYTF
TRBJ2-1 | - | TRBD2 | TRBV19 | TGTGCCAGTAGTATCATTAGCGGGAGTGTTCCCGCCAATGAGCAGTTCTTC | CASSIISGSVPANEQFF
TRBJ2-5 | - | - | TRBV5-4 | TGTGCCAGCGCAAGGGGTGTCGAGACCCAGTACTTC | CASARGVETQYF
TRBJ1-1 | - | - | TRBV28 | TGTGCCAGCAGTTTATTTTCGGGGAACACTGAAGCTTTCTTT | CASSLFSGNTEAFF
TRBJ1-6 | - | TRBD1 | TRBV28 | TGTGCCAGCAACCGTGACAGGGCAAATTCACCCCTCCACTTT | CASNRDRANSPLHF
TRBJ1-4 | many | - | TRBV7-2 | TGTGCCAGCTCTTACGGGGGGGAAAAACTGTTTTTT | CASSYGGEKLFF
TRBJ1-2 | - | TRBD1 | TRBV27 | TGTGCCAGCAGACCCCTGGGACAGGGTAGGGGTGGCTACACCTTC | CASRPLGQGRGGYTF
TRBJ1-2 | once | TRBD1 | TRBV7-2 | TGTGCCAGCAGCTTATCTCCGGGACAGGGTATTGGCTACACCTTC | CASSLSPGQGIGYTF
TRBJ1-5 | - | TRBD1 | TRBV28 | TGTGCCAGCAGTTCACCGGGACAGCCTAGCAATCAGCCCCAGCATTTT | CASSSPGQPSNQPQHF
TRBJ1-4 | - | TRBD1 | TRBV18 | TGTGCCAGCTCACCCTCCGGGACAGGAGGTGAAAAACTGTTTTTT | CASSPSGTGGEKLFF
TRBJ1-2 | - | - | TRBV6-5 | TGTGCCAGCAGTTACTCGTCCCCAAACTATGGCTACACCTTC | CASSYSSPNYGYTF
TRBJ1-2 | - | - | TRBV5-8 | TGTGCCAGCAGCTTGGCCAAGGGGGTCTTGAGCGGCTACACCTTC | CASSLAKGVLSGYTF
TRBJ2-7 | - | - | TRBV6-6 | TGTGCCAGCAGTTTCCCGGGGAGGACCTACGAGCAGTACTTC | CASSFPGRTYEQYF
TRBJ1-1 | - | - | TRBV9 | TGTGCCAGCAGCCCGTCCCAAGCGAACACTGAAGCTTTCTTT | CASSPSQANTEAFF
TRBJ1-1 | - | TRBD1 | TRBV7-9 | TGTGCCAGCAGTTATCCGGGACAGGGGTCCCAAGACGGTGAAGCTTTCTTT | CASSYPGQGSQDGEAFF
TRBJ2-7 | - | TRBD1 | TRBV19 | TGTGCCAGTAGTAGGGACAGGGAATACGAGCAGTACTTC | CASSRDREYEQYF
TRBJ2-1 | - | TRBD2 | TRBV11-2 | TGTGCCAGCAGCTTAGATCTCGGCGGGAGTACCTACAATGAGCAGTTCTTC | CASSLDLGGSTYNEQFF
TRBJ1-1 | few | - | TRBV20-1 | TGCAGTGCTAGTTCCGGAGGAAACACTGAAGCTTTCTTT | CSASSGGNTEAFF
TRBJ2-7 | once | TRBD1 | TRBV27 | TGTGCCAGCAGTCCTGAGCCTGGACAGGGGCGCGAGCAGTACTTC | CASSPEPGQGREQYF
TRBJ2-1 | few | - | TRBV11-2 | TGTGCCAGCAGCTTAGTTAGTACCAATGAGCAGTTCTTC | CASSLVSTNEQFF
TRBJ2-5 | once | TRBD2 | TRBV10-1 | TGCGCCAGCAGCTCGGGACTAGCGGTTCAAGAGACCCAGTACTTC | CASSSGLAVQETQYF
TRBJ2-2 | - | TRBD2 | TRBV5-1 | TGCGCCAGCAGCTTGTCAGCGGGAGGGAACACCGGGGAGCTGTTTTTT | CASSLSAGGNTGELFF
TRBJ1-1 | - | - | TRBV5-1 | TGCGCCAGCAGCTTAAACACGAACACTGAAGCTTTCTTT | CASSLNTNTEAFF
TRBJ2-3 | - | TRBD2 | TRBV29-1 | TGCAGCGTTGAGCCGGGACTAGCGGGAGTTGGAACAGATACGCAGTATTTT | CSVEPGLAGVGTDTQYF
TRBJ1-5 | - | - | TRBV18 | TGTGCCAGCTCACCACCGGGGAGGGAAAGAGGACAGCCCCAGCATTTT | CASSPPGRERGQPQHF